The subject of this entry is one T cell receptor (beta chain). This clone's antigen is unknown. Relative to the germline gene, one junction end is altered; a read error may explain this. The time point label, read with the paper, signifies: 30 days after allogeneic hematopoietic stem cell transplantation. At 30 days after allogeneic hematopoietic stem cell transplantation, peripheral blood mononuclear cells were collected from the patients. Reading the germline V gene gives CDR1 SGHRS and CDR2 YFSETQ. From the cysteine up to the phenylalanine, the CDR3 has a length of 15 residues. Kept here is only the CDR3 DNA, which spans 45 bases and is read in frame from base 1. The sample comes from a study of regulatory T cells after allogeneic stem cell transplantation listed by TCRdb under 2018. Looking at the study overall: Patients were stratified according to whether acute graft-versus-host disease had developed within 100 days after stem cell transplantation. Conventional CD4+ T cells defined as CD4+CD25+/-CD127+ were also sorted and TCR-sequenced for comparison in the study. The study compared the regulatory T-cell TCR repertoire after allogeneic stem cell transplantation between patients with and without acute graft-versus-host disease. CD4+CD25+CD127- regulatory T cells were isolated from patient PBMCs by fluorescence-activated cell sorting.

Results and caveats for the whole study, not just this receptor: No significant difference in conventional CD4+ T-cell repertoire diversity was found between patients with and without graft-versus-host disease. Patients without graft-versus-host disease showed a less diverse, more focused regulatory T-cell TCR repertoire than patients with the disease. Because the patient sample size was small, the findings needed to be validated in a larger cohort. None of the regulatory T-cell clones was shared across all patients, and no significant correlation was found between sorted cell numbers and the inverse Simpson index. Top 10 regulatory T-cell clones occupied a significantly larger repertoire share in non-GvHD patients, suggesting expansion of presumably allo-specific protective clones.

This sample was sequenced with an Illumina MiSeq. Reverse transcription of RNA was performed with the SMARTer RACE cDNA Amplification kit, after which the TCR beta CDR3 region was amplified. RNA from sorted cells was extracted with the RNeasy Mini Kit. Illumina paired-end sequencing was used to sequence the TCR beta amplicons. In the original analysis: MiXCR, VDJtools and the tcR R package were used for TCR repertoire analysis. The inverse Simpson index was used to measure diversity, and clones were grouped as rare, small, medium or expanded based on each clone's proportion of the repertoire. TCRdb reanalyzed the raw reads on its own, using fastp at Q25 for trimming and MiXCR for clone calling, and kept in-frame beta chains. Rows merge per CDR3 protein into single entries with the most common DNA and genes. The V and J calls, along with clone size, are taken from TCRdb and not from the paper's own processing. The sample profile shows 4,000 to 5,000 distinct CDR3 sequences; roughly 97% of them were found once. The ten top clones hold 35% to 50% of the sample.

The chain is encoded by TRBV5-1 joined to TRBJ2-7; the D segment might be TRBD1 or TRBD2, since each matches 6 bases. The source of this sequence is a human patient who had an allogeneic stem cell transplant, so the T cells may come from the graft donor. The source material was sorted CD4+ T cells from blood (whether regulatory or conventional is not recorded), sampled 30 days after allogeneic stem cell transplant. The DNA sequence is as follows: TGCGCCAGCAGCTTGAGGGGGGCTAGGGGTTATGAGCAGAACTTC. This gives the protein CASSLRGARGYEQNF. Beyond the CDR3, the reference TRBV5-1 and TRBJ2-7 genes provide the residues; the full variable domain reads: KAGVTQTPRYLIKTRGQQVTLSCSPISGHRSVSWYQQTPGQGLQFLFEYFSETQRNKGNFPGRFSGRQFSNSRSEMNVSTLELGDSALYLCASSLRGARGYEQNFGPGTRLTVT.